The 24 T cell receptor beta chains in this list originate from one sample, sequenced in a study of cytomegalovirus exposure and HLA in healthy donors. This PCR relied on a set of 60 Vbeta primers and 13 Jbeta primers. Measured with immunoSEQ multiplex PCR; TCRdb has only the in-frame clones, and not every one. The top ten hold approximately 5.8% of the sample, which has approximately 73,000 clones, over 55% seen once. Sequencing used PBMCs. Every receptor here comes from a man aged 25 to 40 in good health and CMV-seropositive.

The genes are TRBV9 and TRBJ2-5; TRBD2 agrees at 7 bases. The junction had 4 bases not matched to a gene; V was cut back by 7 bases and J by 4 bases. The CDR3 runs 12 residues. Germline CDR1 is SGDLS and CDR2 is YYNGEE. DNA for the CDR3: TGTGCCAGCGGGGGGGAGGGAGAGACCCAGTACTTC. Translating it yields CASGGEGETQYF.

This chain links TRBV6-1 with TRBJ2-1, with 13 bases that match TRBD2. V lost 4 bases and J lost 8; bases outside the gene matches: 5. Per the germline V gene, CDR1 is MNHNS and CDR2 is SASEGT. The CDR3 runs 15 residues. As DNA, the CDR3 is TGTGCCAGCAGTGTACTAGCGGGAGGGCCCCATGAGCAGTTCTTC. It codes for CASSVLAGGPHEQFF.

This clone occurred a few times. This sequence joins TRBV5-1 and TRBJ2-2; no firm D call. Germline V gene data show CDR1 as SGHRS and CDR2 as YFSETQ. The CDR3 is 15 amino acids. V lost 0 bases and J 3 bases, leaving 9 bases between the germline ends. The CDR3, as DNA: TGCGCCAGCAGCTTGGCCGAACCGGACACCGGGGAGCTGTTTTTT. Translated: CASSLAEPDTGELFF.

The genes are TRBV7-6 and TRBJ2-3, with 10 bases lining up with TRBD2. Trimming removed 10 bases from V and 2 bases from J; junction bases left unmatched: 9. CDR1 and CDR2 from the germline V gene are SGHVS and FNYEAQ. This CDR3 has 15 amino acids. CDR3 residues: CATNSGRAPTDTQYF. The CDR3 DNA is TGTGCCACCAACAGCGGGAGGGCCCCCACAGATACGCAGTATTTT.

V and J are TRBV27 and TRBJ2-7; 7 nucleotides line up with TRBD1. J gave up 3 bases and V 6 bases, and 8 bases lay outside the gene matches. This CDR3 contains 14 residues. The germline CDR1 and CDR2 sequences are MNHEY and SMNVEV (reference sequence). CDR3 sequence reads: CASSVRGHRYEQYF. In DNA, the CDR3 is TGTGCCAGCAGCGTGAGGGGGCATCGCTACGAGCAGTACTTC.

The chain is built from TRBV25-1 and TRBJ1-1; 7 bases align to TRBD1. In germline, CDR1 is MGHDK, CDR2 SYGVNS. V was pared by 5 bases and J by 2 bases, with 11 bases of the junction left unmatched. This CDR3 spans 16 amino acids. Here the CDR3 reads CASSSTGKGLNTEAFF. The CDR3 DNA reads TGTGCCAGCAGTTCGACAGGGAAGGGCCTAAACACTGAAGCTTTCTTT.

The chain is built from TRBV5-4 and TRBJ2-5; 14 nucleotides match TRBD2. Germline CDR1 SGHNT, CDR2 YYREEE (reference sequence). The CDR3 runs 15 residues. V shed 4 bases, J shed 3 bases, and the junction held 2 bases outside the gene matches. CDR3 residues: CASSQGLAGEETQYF. CDR3 coding DNA: TGTGCCAGCAGCCAGGGACTAGCGGGAGAAGAGACCCAGTACTTC.

The rearrangement links TRBV5-1 to TRBJ2-7, with unresolved D. The ends were cut back, 1 base at V and 0 bases at J, with 5 bases in the middle. The CDR3 covers 13 residues. Germline V gene lookup returns CDR1 SGHRS and CDR2 YFSETQ. CDR3 in DNA: TGCGCCAGCAGCTTGACAGCCTCCTACGAGCAGTACTTC. It yields the protein CASSLTASYEQYF.

A note on this clone: Other DNA sequences in this sample translate to the same CDR3. This chain uses TRBV29-1 with TRBJ2-2; TRBD1 matches 11 bases. The CDR3 is made up of 14 amino acids. V dropped 6 bases and J dropped 2; count of bases not matched to a gene: 2. Germline CDR1 and CDR2: SQVTM and ANQGSEA. The CDR3 loop reads CSVGTGGNTGELFF. CDR3 DNA sequence: TGCAGCGTCGGGACAGGGGGAAACACCGGGGAGCTGTTTTTT.

This chain connects TRBV7-4 to TRBJ2-7; 12 nucleotides match TRBD1. The germline V gene encodes CDR1 SGHVT and CDR2 SQSDAQ. CDR3 length equals 16 residues. The V and J ends lost 1 base and 3 bases, in that order; junction bases with no gene match: 4. The CDR3 reads CASSLGDRGRIYEQYF. CDR3 DNA: TGTGCCAGCAGCTTAGGGGACAGGGGGCGCATCTACGAGCAGTACTTC.

This CDR3 reads CSVEGQGYEQYF. CDR3 DNA: TGCAGCGTTGAAGGGCAGGGCTACGAGCAGTACTTC. This chain links TRBV29-1 with TRBJ2-7; D may be TRBD1 (5 bases). Germline CDR1 is SQVTM and CDR2 is ANQGSEA. V lost 1 base and J lost 3, with 7 bases in between. The CDR3 is made up of 12 amino acids.

This clone has a handful of counts. CDR3 DNA sequence: TGTGCCAGTAGTATAGATGGGAGGGTTTACAGGGGGCCATTCGATGAGCAGTTCTTC. Amino acid sequence: CASSIDGRVYRGPFDEQFF. The rearrangement uses TRBV19 and TRBJ2-1; 9 bases are shared with TRBD1. V lost 0 bases to trimming and J lost 8 bases; unmatched junction nucleotides: 17. The germline V gene has CDR1 LNHDA and CDR2 SQIVND (reference sequence). This CDR3 has 19 amino acids.

The CDR3 reads CASSRGLAGGRNEQFF. Written as DNA, the CDR3 is TGTGCCAGCAGCCGAGGCCTAGCGGGAGGTCGGAATGAGCAGTTCTTC. This chain links TRBV14 with TRBJ2-1; 11 positions match TRBD2. The CDR3 consists of 16 residues. Germline CDR1 is SGHDN and CDR2 is FVKESK. The junction had 9 bases not matched to a gene; V was cut back by 4 bases and J by 7 bases.

The J gene is TRBJ2-7, the V gene TRBV28; the match to TRBD2 covers 16 bases. The CDR3 runs to 15 residues. V lost 6 bases to trimming and J lost 11 bases; unmatched junction nucleotides: 10. The germline V gene has CDR1 MDHEN and CDR2 SYDVKM. In DNA form, the CDR3 reads TGTGCCAGCAGCCCGCCGGGACTAGCGGGAGGGCGGAAGTACTTC. Translated: CASSPPGLAGGRKYF. Full variable domain (missing parts from reference TRBV28 and TRBJ2-7): DVKVTQSSRYLVKRTGEKVFLECVQDMDHENMFWYRQDPGLGLRLIYFSYDVKMKEKGDIPEGYSVSREKKERFSLILESASTNQTSMYLCASSPPGLAGGRKYFGPGTRLTVT.

V usage is TRBV29-1 and J usage is TRBJ2-7; tentatively, D is TRBD2 (5 bases). V was pared by 4 bases and J by 5 bases, with 9 bases between. This CDR3 contains 11 residues. Germline values: CDR1 SQVTM, CDR2 ANQGSEA. The CDR3, as DNA: TGCAGCGTTGTAGCGTCCAACGAGCAGTACTTC. Translation: CSVVASNEQYF.

This clone was seen a few times. V usage is TRBV10-3 and J usage is TRBJ1-1, with a weak D call TRBD1 (5 bases). The CDR3 consists of 14 residues. The V end lost 5 bases, the J end lost 1 base, and 11 bases lay between the germline ends. Per the germline V gene, CDR1 is ENHRY and CDR2 is SYGVKD. The CDR3 reads CAISRGEGNTEAFF. Here the CDR3 DNA reads TGTGCCATCAGTCGGGGGGAAGGGAACACTGAAGCTTTCTTT.

V and J are TRBV10-1 and TRBJ2-3; TRBD2 matches 7 bases. The germline V gene has CDR1 WNHNN and CDR2 SYGVQD (reference sequence). This CDR3 has 15 amino acids. The V and J ends lost 3 bases and 5 bases, in that order; junction bases with no gene match: 8. Written as DNA, the CDR3 is TGCGCCAGCAGTGAACTCGCGGGGGAGAAAGATACGCAGTATTTT. This encodes CASSELAGEKDTQYF.

This rearrangement joins TRBV6-6 to TRBJ1-5, with 7 bases matching TRBD1. The germline V gene has CDR1 MNHNY and CDR2 SVGAGI (reference sequence). After removal of 2 bases from V and 1 base from J, the junction contained 2 bases not matched to a gene. This CDR3 region has 15 residues. This chain's CDR3 is CASSYRGRSNQPQHF. CDR3 DNA sequence: TGTGCCAGCAGTTACAGGGGGCGGAGCAATCAGCCCCAGCATTTT.

This chain connects TRBV6-5 to TRBJ2-5; 9 nucleotides agree with TRBD1. The J call is doubtful: the DNA matches TRBJ2-7 better. Germline-derived CDR1 and CDR2 are MNHEY and SVGAGI. This CDR3 region has 14 residues. CDR3 nucleotide sequence: TGTGCCAGCATGATGGACAGGGGTGGAAACGAGCAGTACTTC. Its translation is CASMMDRGGNEQYF.

This sequence joins TRBV7-9 and TRBJ2-1; 16 bases are shared with TRBD2. The CDR3 contains 19 residues. The germline V gene has CDR1 SEHNR and CDR2 FQNEAQ (reference sequence). With V trimmed by 5 bases and J by 4 bases, 11 bases remained unmatched. Here the CDR3 reads CASSGPGLAGGTPYNEQFF. CDR3 sequence (DNA): TGTGCCAGCAGCGGACCGGGACTAGCGGGGGGGACACCTTACAATGAGCAGTTCTTC. Drawing the rest from reference TRBV7-9 and TRBJ2-1, the complete variable domain is DTGVSQNPRHKITKRGQNVTFRCDPISEHNRLYWYRQTLGQGPEFLTYFQNEAQLEKSRLLSDRFSAERPKGSFSTLEIQRTEQGDSAMYLCASSGPGLAGGTPYNEQFFGPGTRLTVL.

V gene TRBV19 combines with J gene TRBJ1-1; D gene ambiguous. The CDR3 contains 13 residues. The germline V gene encodes CDR1 LNHDA and CDR2 SQIVND (reference sequence). The V end lost 2 bases, the J end lost 4 bases, and 8 bases lay between the germline ends. Here the CDR3 DNA reads TGTGCCAGTAGTATATCCTTGCGCACTGAAGCTTTCTTT. Translating it yields CASSISLRTEAFF.

The chain has TRBV7-2 and TRBJ2-1, with unresolved D. V gave up 0 bases and J gave up 0 bases, with 6 bases separating them. This CDR3 has 15 residues. The germline V gene encodes CDR1 SGHTA and CDR2 FQGNSA. As DNA, the CDR3 is TGTGCCAGCAGCTTAGCGGTTAGCTCCTACAATGAGCAGTTCTTC. Translated, it gives CASSLAVSSYNEQFF.

This chain joins TRBV5-1 and TRBJ1-4, with TRBD1 matching over 9 bases. This CDR3 is built from 17 residues. Germline loops: CDR1 SGHRS, CDR2 YFSETQ. The ends lost 4 bases at V and 2 bases at J; junction bases unmatched: 9. The CDR3 nucleotides read TGCGCCAGCAGCCGTACTATACAGGGGGCTACTAATGAAAAACTGTTTTTT. This translates into CASSRTIQGATNEKLFF. Full variable domain (remainder filled in from reference TRBV5-1 and TRBJ1-4): KAGVTQTPRYLIKTRGQQVTLSCSPISGHRSVSWYQQTPGQGLQFLFEYFSETQRNKGNFPGRFSGRQFSNSRSEMNVSTLELGDSALYLCASSRTIQGATNEKLFFGSGTQLSVL.

The V gene is TRBV9, the J gene TRBJ2-1, with 7 bases matching TRBD1. V lost 1 base and J lost 4; bases outside the gene matches: 8. Germline lookup yields CDR1 SGDLS and CDR2 YYNGEE. The CDR3 is made up of 16 amino acids. CDR3 amino acids: CASSVSGQRIYNEQFF. CDR3 bases: TGTGCCAGCAGCGTATCGGGACAGAGGATTTACAATGAGCAGTTCTTC.